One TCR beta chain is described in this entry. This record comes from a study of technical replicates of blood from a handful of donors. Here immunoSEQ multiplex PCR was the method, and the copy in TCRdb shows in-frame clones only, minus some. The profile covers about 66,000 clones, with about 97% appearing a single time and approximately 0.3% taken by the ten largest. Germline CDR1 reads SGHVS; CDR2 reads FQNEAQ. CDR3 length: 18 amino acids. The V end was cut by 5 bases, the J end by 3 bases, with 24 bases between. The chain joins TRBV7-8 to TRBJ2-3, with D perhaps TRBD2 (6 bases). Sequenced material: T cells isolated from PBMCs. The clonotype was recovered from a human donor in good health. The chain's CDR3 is CASSPPTPLARKTDTQYF. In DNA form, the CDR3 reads TGTGCCAGCAGCCCACCCACCCCCCTAGCGAGAAAAACAGATACGCAGTATTTT.